The next 22 T cell receptor beta chains were all read from a single sample in a study of T cell changes during pregnancy in multiple sclerosis (dated by TCRdb to between 2018 and 2021). Library preparation was by the immunoSEQ multiplex PCR assay. TCRdb's version of the immuneACCESS table is confined to in-frame rearrangements and falls short of the full clone set. An unresolved V gene accounts for under half of the shortfall where checked; the remainder is of unknown origin. Across this sample there are about 73,000 clones, with 75% to 90% seen only once. Over 7.5% of the sample rests with the top ten. The source material was peripheral blood, sampled after pregnancy. The receptors were sampled from a female donor in good health, enrolled as a control in a pregnancy study.

The chain has TRBV5-1 and TRBJ2-3, with 7 positions matching TRBD1. The CDR3 has 15 residues. CDR1 is SGHRS, CDR2 YFSETQ, per germline. V shed 5 bases and J 0 bases; nucleotides not matched to a gene: 6. The CDR3 region is CASSGQEKSTDTQYF. The CDR3, as DNA: TGCGCCAGCAGTGGACAGGAGAAAAGCACAGATACGCAGTATTTT.

V and J are TRBV30 and TRBJ2-1, with D possibly being TRBD1 (7 bases). The CDR3 has 12 residues. The ends were cut back, 4 bases at V and 7 bases at J, with 11 bases in the middle. Germline values: CDR1 GTSNPN, CDR2 SVGIG (reference sequence). Here the CDR3 reads CAWTQGRNEQFF. CDR3 DNA: TGTGCCTGGACACAGGGGAGGAATGAGCAGTTCTTC.

The CDR3 DNA follows: TGTGCCAGCAGTTTAAGAACAGCAGAGACCCAGTACTTC. Residues: CASSLRTAETQYF. The chain uses TRBV27 and TRBJ2-5; D gene ambiguous. The V gene lost 2 bases and the J gene lost 4 bases, with 8 bases spanning the gap. This CDR3 has 13 amino acids. Germline-derived CDR1 and CDR2 are MNHEY and SMNVEV (reference sequence).

This clone was seen only once. The DNA of the CDR3 is TGTGCCAGCAGCTTGAGGGACAGGCCCTCGTTAGATACGCAGTATTTT. Its protein product is CASSLRDRPSLDTQYF. The chain joins TRBV7-2 to TRBJ2-3; 8 bases fit TRBD1. Germline values: CDR1 SGHTA, CDR2 FQGNSA. This CDR3 has 16 amino acids. J was trimmed by 5 bases and V by 3 bases; bases with no gene match: 10.

The rearrangement joins TRBV25-1 to TRBJ2-7; perhaps TRBD2 as D (7 bases). The CDR3 covers 14 residues. V gave up 4 bases and J gave up 2 bases, with 12 bases separating them. CDR1 is MGHDK, CDR2 SYGVNS, per germline. CDR3 amino acids: CASSVGGATYEQYF. For the CDR3, the DNA is TGTGCCAGCAGTGTGGGGGGGGCAACCTACGAGCAGTACTTC.

The chain carries TRBV7-9 and TRBJ1-2, with TRBD1 matching over 7 bases. Germline V CDR1 and CDR2: SEHNR, FQNEAQ (reference sequence). The V and J ends lost 1 base and 0 bases, in that order; junction bases with no gene match: 2. The CDR3 runs 15 residues. The CDR3 sequence is CASSLGQGPNYGYTF. The CDR3 DNA is TGTGCCAGCAGCTTAGGACAGGGACCTAACTATGGCTACACCTTC.

V is TRBV4-3 and J is TRBJ2-1; TRBD2 agrees at 9 bases. This CDR3 is built from 15 residues. J lost 12 bases, V lost 1 base, and 10 bases had no gene match. Germline V gene data show CDR1 as LGHNA and CDR2 as YSLEER. The CDR3: CASSQGLAGLMGQFF. The CDR3 DNA reads as TGCGCCAGCAGCCAAGGTCTAGCGGGGCTCATGGGGCAGTTCTTC.

The gene calls are TRBV5-1 and TRBJ2-3; the match to TRBD2 covers 7 bases. Per the germline V gene, CDR1 is SGHRS and CDR2 is YFSETQ. The CDR3 consists of 14 residues. V lost 5 bases and J lost 4; bases outside the gene matches: 7. CDR3 DNA sequence: TGCGCCAGCAGGCAACCTAGCGGTGCAGATACGCAGTATTTT. Translating it yields CASRQPSGADTQYF.

This clone appeared a single time. This sequence joins TRBV11-2 and TRBJ1-1; D remains unclear. The CDR3 runs to 13 residues. Germline CDR1 reads SGHAT; CDR2 reads FQNNGV. The V gene lost 3 bases and the J gene lost 4 bases, with 9 bases spanning the gap. The CDR3 DNA follows: TGTGCCAGCAGCTTTTCGGGAGGCACTGAAGCTTTCTTT. This codes for CASSFSGGTEAFF.

The chain carries TRBV2 and TRBJ2-5; D is perhaps TRBD1 (5 bases). Germline CDR1 reads SNHLY; CDR2 reads FYNNEI. V lost 6 bases and J lost 4, with 12 bases in between. The CDR3 loop spans 13 amino acids. The CDR3, as DNA: TGTGCCAGCAGAGCCAGACAGCTAGAGACCCAGTACTTC. It codes for CASRARQLETQYF.

This chain uses TRBV14 with TRBJ2-3, with TRBD1 identical over 11 bases. After removal of 4 bases from V and 6 bases from J, the junction contained 3 bases not matched to a gene. The CDR3 sequence is 14 residues long. CDR1 is SGHDN and CDR2 is FVKESK in the germline V gene. The CDR3 DNA follows: TGTGCCAGCAGCCTACGGGACAGGGGGGATACGCAGTATTTT. Its translation is CASSLRDRGDTQYF.

The V call is TRBV6-1, the J call TRBJ2-5, with D perhaps matching TRBD1 (5 bases). This CDR3 is 12 amino acids long. V lost 6 bases and J lost 5, with 10 bases in between. In germline, CDR1 is MNHNS, CDR2 SASEGT. CDR3 coding DNA: TGTGCCAGCAGCAGAGCAGGGGAGACCCAGTACTTC. Translated: CASSRAGETQYF.

The chain employs TRBV11-2 and TRBJ2-5, with TRBD2 identical over 8 bases. CDR3 length equals 16 residues. Trimming cost V 5 bases and J 1 base; bases outside gene matches: 9. Germline loops: CDR1 SGHAT, CDR2 FQNNGV. The CDR3 region has the DNA TGTGCCAGCAGCCGGAGGCTAGCGGGTTCCCAAGAGACCCAGTACTTC. The encoded protein is CASSRRLAGSQETQYF.

This clone was seen only a few times. This chain links TRBV11-2 with TRBJ1-1; TRBD1 agrees at 7 bases. Germline V CDR1 and CDR2: SGHAT, FQNNGV. The CDR3 runs to 15 residues. Trimming took 0 bases from V and 0 from J; bases not matched to a gene: 1. CDR3 sequence: CASSLETGMNTEAFF. In nucleotides, the CDR3 is TGTGCCAGCAGCTTAGAGACAGGGATGAACACTGAAGCTTTCTTT.

The chain employs TRBV5-1 and TRBJ2-1; TRBD2 agrees at 10 bases. Germline V gene data show CDR1 as SGHRS and CDR2 as YFSETQ. The CDR3 spans 15 residues. V gave up 0 bases and J gave up 8 bases; unmatched junction bases: 5. CDR3 DNA: TGCGCCAGCAGCTTGGGAATAGCGGGGGGTTATGAGCAGTTCTTC. This translates into CASSLGIAGGYEQFF.

The chain carries TRBV6-5 and TRBJ2-2; a possible D gene is TRBD2 (6 bases). The V gene's germline CDR1 is MNHEY and CDR2 SVGAGI. V lost 0 bases and J 1 base, leaving 9 bases between the germline ends. The CDR3 is made up of 16 amino acids. CDR3 nucleotide sequence: TGTGCCAGCAGTTACTCGAAAGCGGGGAACACCGGGGAGCTGTTTTTT. Residues: CASSYSKAGNTGELFF.

The chain has TRBV6-1 and TRBJ2-7; D gene unclear. V gave up 0 bases and J gave up 0 bases, with 12 bases separating them. CDR1 is MNHNS, CDR2 SASEGT, per germline. The CDR3 totals 16 residues. DNA for the CDR3: TGTGCCAGCAGTGAAGCCTCGGTAACTGTCTCCTACGAGCAGTACTTC. Residues: CASSEASVTVSYEQYF.

Here the CDR3 reads CASRGDRGENYGYTF. The CDR3 DNA is TGTGCCAGCAGAGGCGACAGGGGGGAAAACTATGGCTACACCTTC. The rearrangement uses TRBV9 and TRBJ1-2; 9 positions match TRBD1. The CDR3 totals 15 residues. CDR1 is SGDLS and CDR2 is YYNGEE in the germline V gene. The trim removed 5 bases at V and 2 bases at J, leaving 7 bases unmatched.

V and J are TRBV18 and TRBJ1-6; D perhaps matches TRBD1 (5 bases). The CDR3 runs 14 residues. CDR1 and CDR2 from the germline V gene are KGHSH and LQKENI. Trimming took 3 bases from V and 10 from J, leaving 13 bases between them. The CDR3 sequence is CASSPDGRGSPLHF. The CDR3, as DNA: TGTGCCAGCTCACCGGACGGAAGGGGCTCACCCCTCCACTTT. Together with reference TRBV18 and TRBJ1-6, the CDR3 gives the full variable domain: NAGVMQNPRHLVRRRGQEARLRCSPMKGHSHVYWYRQLPEEGLKFMVYLQKENIIDESGMPKERFSAEFPKEGPSILRIQQVVRGDSAAYFCASSPDGRGSPLHFGNGTRLTVT.

On this clone itself: This sample also contains other DNA sequences that code for the same CDR3. This sequence joins TRBV6-1 and TRBJ1-1, with 7 bases that match TRBD1. After removal of 3 bases from V and 1 base from J, the junction contained 5 bases not matched to a gene. The CDR3 is 15 residues long. Germline V gene sequence: CDR1 MNHNS, CDR2 SASEGT. The CDR3 DNA sequence: TGTGCCAGCAGTGACCACAGGGGAGAGAACACTGAAGCTTTCTTT. Translating it yields CASSDHRGENTEAFF.

The chain has TRBV19 and TRBJ1-5, with D maybe TRBD1 (6 bases). CDR1 is LNHDA and CDR2 is SQIVND in the germline V gene (reference sequence). The V end was cut by 7 bases, the J end by 0 bases, with 22 bases between. The CDR3 contains 18 residues. CDR3 coding DNA: TGTGCCAGTACGTCCCTCCGAGGGGGGGAACATAGCAATCAGCCCCAGCATTTT. This gives the protein CASTSLRGGEHSNQPQHF.

The chain employs TRBV9 and TRBJ2-5; no reliable D call. Germline V gives CDR1 SGDLS, CDR2 YYNGEE. The germline V and J ends were trimmed by 3 bases and 3 bases, with 12 bases remaining between them. The CDR3 runs to 14 residues. The chain's CDR3 is CASSAPESEETQYF. The CDR3 DNA is TGTGCCAGCAGCGCACCAGAAAGCGAAGAGACCCAGTACTTC.